This TCR beta chain came from a study of post-analysis software for immune sequencing data (dated by TCRdb to the mid-2010s). General notes on the study: The recorded disease courses included relapsing-remitting, secondary progressive and progressive-relapsing multiple sclerosis, and some patients had no subtype annotation. The multiple sclerosis patient repertoires were compared with about a dozen previously published healthy control repertoires from donors aged 6 to 25 years. A subset of samples was prepared in parallel using single-end sample barcoding, then pooled and co-amplified after Illumina adapter ligation. The study at large found these results: Strong co-clustering of samples prepared in the same batch was shown by direct clustering with F measure, prompting a batch-effect correction. Significantly lower normalized Chao1 diversity was found in multiple sclerosis patients than in controls, suggesting substantial peripheral T-cell clonal expansion. The multiple sclerosis patient group was slightly younger than the control group. Four to six TRBV segments, including TRBV5-6, TRBV5-1 and TRBV20-1, were significantly more frequent in patients than controls.

From its cysteine to its phenylalanine, the CDR3 spans 14 amino acids. This entry keeps only the CDR3 DNA: 42 bases, framed from base 1. Taken from the germline V gene (reference sequence), the CDR1 and CDR2 loops are SGHKS and YYEKEE. The trim is 5 bases for V and 1 base for J, with a gap of 12 bases between the germline ends. The receptor library was made with PCR. These reads were obtained on an Illumina HiSeq 2500. To reduce PCR and sequencing biases, unique molecular identifiers were incorporated into the TCR beta cDNA libraries. About 500,000 cDNA molecules were obtained for every 1 to 10 million input T cells, so each molecule roughly corresponded to one T cell. Patient libraries were prepared and sequenced with the same protocol used for the earlier healthy control dataset. Samples belonging to the same batch were prepared together, multiplexed and sequenced on a shared HiSeq lane. Per the source publication's procedure: MIGEC was used to process the raw barcoded reads, and molecular identifier groups with only a single read were discarded before consensus assembly and CDR3 extraction. Clonotype tables were post-analysed with VDJtools, normalizing diversity by down-sampling all datasets to the smallest sample size. To correct batch-related cross-sample contamination, repertoire overlap clustering matched CDR3 amino acid sequences but not nucleotide sequences. The raw public data were reprocessed by TCRdb itself: fastp quality trimming at Q25, MiXCR clonotype calling, in-frame beta chains only. Rows with a matching CDR3 protein are joined into one entry that keeps the most common DNA and genes. These V and J calls originate from TCRdb's pipeline instead of the authors' own analysis. In this sample the table shows 750,000 to 950,000 distinct CDR3 sequences, roughly 50% of which occur a single time. The ten largest clones add up to over 4% of the sample.

Points on this clonotype: No cognate antigen has been identified for it. No base quality information exists; no much larger clone differs at one position.

TCR beta repertoires were profiled from peripheral blood of roughly 13 young patients with multiple sclerosis to demonstrate the VDJtools post-analysis software. The multiple sclerosis patients were children and adolescents between 6 and 15 years of age. The chain uses TRBV5-5 and TRBJ1-1; a tentative D match to TRBD1 spans 5 bases. This TCR derives from a girl aged 10 to 17 with multiple sclerosis. Source material: blood. This receptor has the CDR3 CASSPLQGNTEAFF. The DNA sequence is given as TGTGCCAGCAGTCCCCTCCAGGGGAACACTGAAGCTTTCTTT.